This paragraph reports one TCR beta chain. Its antigen is undetermined. Per the germline V gene, CDR1 is WSHSY and CDR2 is SAAADI. The length of the CDR3 is 16 residues. J gave up 5 bases and V 7 bases, and 10 bases lay outside the gene matches. These data are taken from a study of shared clonotypes between healthy human individuals. Study in general: Three CD4 naive, three CD4 memory, two CD8 naive and one CD8 memory plate were used per donor. Regarding the study as a whole: It was observed that roughly 5.5% of naive CD4 clonotypes were shared across several donors.

Source study methods: As immunoSEQ supplied junction-only sequences (without quality scores), filtering differed. Measured with immunoSEQ multiplex PCR; TCRdb has only the in-frame clones, and not every one. V and J calls and clone size follow that table, whereas D and trimming were derived from the DNA. The sample yields about 590,000 clones, about 95% seen once. CD45RO negativity and positive selection for CCR7 defined naive CD8 cells, a population that excluded terminally differentiated effector memory CD45RA+ cells. This sequence was found in a woman aged 30 to 39 in good health. Sequenced sample: naive CD8+ T cells sorted from blood. The chain is built from TRBV10-2 and TRBJ2-2, with 10 bases matching TRBD1. The CDR3 loop reads CASTNGQGDRTGELFF. CDR3 DNA sequence: TGCGCCAGCACCAACGGACAGGGGGATCGAACCGGGGAGCTGTTTTTT.